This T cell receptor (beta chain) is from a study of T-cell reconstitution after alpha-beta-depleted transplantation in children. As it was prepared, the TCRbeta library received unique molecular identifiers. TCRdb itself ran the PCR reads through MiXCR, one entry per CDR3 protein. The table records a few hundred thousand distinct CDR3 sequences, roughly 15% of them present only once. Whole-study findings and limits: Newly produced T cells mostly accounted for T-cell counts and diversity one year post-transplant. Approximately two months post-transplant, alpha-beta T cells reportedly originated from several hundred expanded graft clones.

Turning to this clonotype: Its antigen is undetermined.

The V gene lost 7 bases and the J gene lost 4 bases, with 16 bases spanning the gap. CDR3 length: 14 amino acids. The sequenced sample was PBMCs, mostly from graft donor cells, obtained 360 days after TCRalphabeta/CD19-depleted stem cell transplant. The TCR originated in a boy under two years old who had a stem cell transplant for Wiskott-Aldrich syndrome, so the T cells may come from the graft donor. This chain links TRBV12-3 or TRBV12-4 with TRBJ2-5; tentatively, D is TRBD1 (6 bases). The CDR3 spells CASNPQGHLETQYF. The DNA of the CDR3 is TGTGCCAGCAATCCCCAGGGGCACCTAGAGACCCAGTACTTC.